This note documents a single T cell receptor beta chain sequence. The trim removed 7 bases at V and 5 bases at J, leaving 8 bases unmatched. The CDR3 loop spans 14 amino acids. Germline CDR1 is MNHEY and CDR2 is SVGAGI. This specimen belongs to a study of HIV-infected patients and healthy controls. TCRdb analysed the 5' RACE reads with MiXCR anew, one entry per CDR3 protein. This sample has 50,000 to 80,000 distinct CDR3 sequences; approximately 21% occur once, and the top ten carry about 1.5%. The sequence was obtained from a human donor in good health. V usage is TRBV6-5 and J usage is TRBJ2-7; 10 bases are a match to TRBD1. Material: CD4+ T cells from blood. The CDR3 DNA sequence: TGTGCCAGCAAAGGGACAGGGGTGGTCGACGAGCAGTACTTC. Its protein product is CASKGTGVVDEQYF.